The 30 T cell receptor beta chains given below trace back to one sample, sequenced in a study of blood T cell repertoires in COVID-19 (TCRdb year 2020). Receptor amplification or capture employed the immunoSEQ multiplex PCR assay. TCRdb provides this immuneACCESS table in a form limited to in-frame rearrangements. Some clones are lacking; in checked studies, under half of them reflect an unresolved V gene, and why the rest are absent is not known. The sample table contains 100,000 to 150,000 clones; only one count was recorded for about 74% of them. Roughly 6.2% of the sample is in the top ten clones. Sequenced: peripheral blood. These receptors originate from a man between 65 and 85 years old with acute or convalescent COVID-19.

This clone was detected once. V usage is TRBV29-1 and J usage is TRBJ1-2; TRBD1 might be the D (6 bases). V dropped 0 bases and J dropped 4 bases, with 15 bases sitting between them. This CDR3 has 15 residues. Germline lookup yields CDR1 SQVTM and CDR2 ANQGSEA. CDR3 loop: CSVEEGQGFVYGYTF. CDR3 DNA sequence: TGCAGCGTTGAAGAGGGGCAGGGGTTTGTCTATGGCTACACCTTC.

This clone has just one count. V is TRBV7-9 and J is TRBJ2-3; 10 bases align to TRBD2. This CDR3 is 17 amino acids long. In germline, CDR1 is SEHNR, CDR2 FQNEAQ (reference sequence). V lost 3 bases to trimming and J lost 2 bases; unmatched junction nucleotides: 8. CDR3 bases: TGTGCCAGCAGCTTGAAAGCTAGCGGGGGTAACACAGATACGCAGTATTTT. Amino acid sequence: CASSLKASGGNTDTQYF.

The chain couples TRBV28 to TRBJ2-2; tentative D call: TRBD1 (5 bases). From germline, CDR1 is MDHEN and CDR2 SYDVKM. CDR3 length equals 16 residues. V was shortened by 7 bases and J by 0 bases, with 15 bases between the two germline ends. CDR3: CASNILGATNTGELFF. The DNA for the CDR3 is TGTGCCAGCAATATCTTAGGGGCGACGAACACCGGGGAGCTGTTTTTT.

As for this clone: The junction does not match germline at one end; this may be a read error. The chain links TRBV11-2 to TRBJ2-7; perhaps TRBD2 as D (6 bases). The germline CDR1 and CDR2 sequences are SGHAT and FQNNGV. CDR3 length: 13 amino acids. This CDR3 reads CASSSEGFGRPNF. The CDR3 DNA reads TGTGCCAGCAGCTCGGAGGGATTCGGCCGACCAAACTTC.

The V call is TRBV19, the J call TRBJ1-2; D call uncertain. Germline V gene sequence: CDR1 LNHDA, CDR2 SQIVND (reference sequence). The CDR3 is 13 amino acids. V was cut by 7 bases and J by 4 bases, with 13 bases left in between. The CDR3 sequence: CASKEGRIYGYTF. The CDR3 DNA reads TGTGCCAGTAAAGAGGGTCGTATCTATGGCTACACCTTC.

The rearrangement uses TRBV5-4 and TRBJ1-1; 7 bases align to TRBD1. J lost 3 bases, V lost 4 bases, and 9 bases had no gene match. CDR1 and CDR2 (germline): SGHNT, YYREEE (reference sequence). The CDR3 runs 15 residues. This CDR3 reads CASSPRQGSYTEAFF. CDR3 sequence (DNA): TGTGCCAGCAGCCCCCGACAGGGATCTTACACTGAAGCTTTCTTT.

The chain uses TRBV19 and TRBJ2-3; tentatively, D is TRBD2 (5 bases). The CDR3 is made up of 12 amino acids. Trimming took 7 bases from V and 6 from J, leaving 11 bases between them. The V gene's germline CDR1 is LNHDA and CDR2 SQIVND (reference sequence). CDR3 residues: CASIPRADTQYF. The CDR3 bases are TGTGCCAGTATCCCGAGGGCGGATACGCAGTATTTT.

The chain has TRBV3-1 (or the pseudogene TRBV3-2) and TRBJ2-1; 8 bases line up with TRBD1. Germline V gene data show CDR1 as LGHDT and CDR2 as YNNKEL (reference sequence). J lost 7 bases, V lost 5 bases, and 13 bases had no gene match. The CDR3 extends over 16 amino acids. CDR3 loop: CASSDTGGVKRNEQFF. CDR3 in DNA: TGTGCCAGCAGCGACACAGGGGGAGTGAAGAGGAATGAGCAGTTCTTC.

The chain has TRBV12-3 or TRBV12-4 and TRBJ2-7; no clear D. This CDR3 comprises 12 residues. V was clipped by 7 bases and J by 7 bases, with 14 bases between them. The CDR3, as DNA: TGTGCCAGCAAACCCTATACCGGGGAGCAGTACTTC. Encoded protein: CASKPYTGEQYF.

The chain uses TRBV27 and TRBJ1-1, with TRBD1 identical over 7 bases. Germline V gene lookup returns CDR1 MNHEY and CDR2 SMNVEV (reference sequence). Trimming removed 5 bases from V and 2 bases from J; junction bases left unmatched: 8. The CDR3 loop spans 15 amino acids. The CDR3 is CASSTYRGSNTEAFF. The CDR3 bases are TGTGCCAGCAGTACTTACAGGGGCAGTAACACTGAAGCTTTCTTT.

The chain links TRBV27 to TRBJ2-7; 8 nucleotides agree with TRBD1. The CDR3 consists of 14 residues. Trimming took 4 bases from V and 7 from J; bases not matched to a gene: 9. Germline assignment: CDR1 MNHEY and CDR2 SMNVEV (reference sequence). Here the CDR3 reads CASSSRTGSFEQYF. The CDR3 DNA follows: TGTGCCAGCAGTTCCCGGACAGGGAGTTTTGAGCAGTACTTC.

The chain combines TRBV4-1 with TRBJ2-1, with TRBD2 identical over 13 bases. Looked up from germline, CDR1 is MGHRA and CDR2 is YSYEKL. Trimming cost V 4 bases and J 7 bases; bases outside gene matches: 4. This CDR3 comprises 15 residues. The CDR3 DNA sequence: TGCGCCAGCAGCCGGGGACTAGCGGGACAAAATGAGCAGTTCTTC. Amino acids: CASSRGLAGQNEQFF.

This chain connects TRBV5-4 to TRBJ1-1; TRBD1 agrees at 9 bases. Germline V gene sequence: CDR1 SGHNT, CDR2 YYREEE (reference sequence). The V segment lost 4 bases and the J segment 5 bases; nucleotides outside the gene matches: 12. The CDR3 covers 16 residues. CDR3 in amino acids: CASSPGDRGEGTEAFF. The CDR3 nucleotides read TGTGCCAGCAGCCCAGGTGACAGGGGGGAAGGAACTGAAGCTTTCTTT.

The chain uses TRBV19 and TRBJ1-1; 10 bases agree with TRBD1. This CDR3 comprises 16 residues. Germline CDR1 LNHDA, CDR2 SQIVND (reference sequence). J gave up 1 base and V 6 bases, and 8 bases lay outside the gene matches. CDR3 DNA: TGTGCCAGTAGCCTCCCGGGACAGGGGACGAACACTGAAGCTTTCTTT. This encodes CASSLPGQGTNTEAFF.

This chain links TRBV6-2 or TRBV6-3 with TRBJ1-5; no definite D call. Trimming shortened V by 2 bases and J by 0 bases, and 8 bases separated the two germline ends. This CDR3 is built from 15 residues. Germline V CDR1 and CDR2: MNHEY, SVGEGT. The CDR3 region is CASSYVRDSNQPQHF. The CDR3 bases are TGTGCCAGCAGTTACGTCCGGGATAGCAATCAGCCCCAGCATTTT.

The rearrangement links TRBV12-3 or TRBV12-4 to TRBJ1-5, with D perhaps TRBD1 (5 bases). The CDR3 runs 12 residues. The V end was cut by 6 bases, the J end by 7 bases, with 10 bases between. CDR3 residues: CASSRDSQPQHF. Written as DNA, the CDR3 is TGTGCCAGCAGCCGCGACAGCCAGCCCCAGCATTTT.

A word on this clone: Different DNA sequences within this sample yield the same CDR3. The V gene is TRBV18, the J gene TRBJ1-3; D not certain. CDR1 and CDR2 (germline): KGHSH, LQKENI. V lost 2 bases and J lost 0, with 8 bases in between. CDR3 length: 15 amino acids. The CDR3: CASSPGQTSGNTIYF. CDR3 coding DNA: TGTGCCAGCTCACCAGGGCAGACCTCTGGAAACACCATATATTTT.

The chain combines TRBV11-2 with TRBJ1-5; a possible D gene is TRBD1 (5 bases). Trimming took 3 bases from V and 3 from J, leaving 9 bases between them. The CDR3 length is 14 residues. Germline lookup yields CDR1 SGHAT and CDR2 FQNNGV. CDR3 residues: CASSLVQVNQPQHF. In DNA form, the CDR3 reads TGTGCCAGCAGCTTGGTACAGGTCAATCAGCCCCAGCATTTT.

This clone was counted a few times. The rearrangement joins TRBV9 to TRBJ2-7, with D perhaps matching TRBD1 (6 bases). Germline CDR1 is SGDLS and CDR2 is YYNGEE. Trimming pared 7 bases from V and 1 base from J, leaving 15 bases between. This CDR3 comprises 14 residues. CDR3 in DNA: TGTGCCAGCGCCCACGGCAGGGGATCCTACGAGCAGTACTTC. Its protein is CASAHGRGSYEQYF.

The chain carries TRBV6-5 and TRBJ2-7; a possible D gene is TRBD1 (6 bases). CDR1 is MNHEY and CDR2 is SVGAGI in the germline V gene. Trimming shortened V by 5 bases and J by 3 bases, and 14 bases separated the two germline ends. This CDR3 contains 14 residues. CDR3 in DNA: TGTGCCAGCAGTACCCGGGACATATTCTACGAGCAGTACTTC. It translates to CASSTRDIFYEQYF.

This clone was detected a few times. The chain links TRBV2 to TRBJ1-1; D call uncertain. Germline CDR1 is SNHLY and CDR2 is FYNNEI. This CDR3 is built from 13 residues. V was trimmed by 4 bases and J by 0 bases, leaving 6 bases between them. CDR3 residues: CASSVELNTEAFF. The DNA of the CDR3 is TGTGCCAGCAGTGTAGAACTGAACACTGAAGCTTTCTTT.

The chain recombines TRBV5-1 with TRBJ2-1; 11 positions agree with TRBD2. Trimming removed 1 base from V and 6 bases from J; junction bases left unmatched: 3. Germline V gene data show CDR1 as SGHRS and CDR2 as YFSETQ. This CDR3 contains 15 residues. The CDR3 loop is CASSLSLAGANEQFF. The CDR3 region has the DNA TGCGCCAGCAGCTTGTCACTAGCGGGAGCCAATGAGCAGTTCTTC. The full variable domain, completed using reference TRBV5-1 and TRBJ2-1, is KAGVTQTPRYLIKTRGQQVTLSCSPISGHRSVSWYQQTPGQGLQFLFEYFSETQRNKGNFPGRFSGRQFSNSRSEMNVSTLELGDSALYLCASSLSLAGANEQFFGPGTRLTVL.

This chain joins TRBV10-3 and TRBJ2-7, with 9 bases identical to TRBD1. Germline assignment: CDR1 ENHRY and CDR2 SYGVKD. This CDR3 is 17 amino acids long. V lost 2 bases, J lost 1 base, and 9 bases stayed unmatched. CDR3 in amino acids: CAISEPAGTGRSYEQYF. CDR3 sequence (DNA): TGTGCCATCAGTGAGCCTGCCGGGACAGGGCGGTCCTACGAGCAGTACTTC.

J is TRBJ2-3 and V is TRBV18, with D perhaps matching TRBD2 (5 bases). V lost 5 bases and J lost 4, with 16 bases in between. The CDR3 loop spans 15 amino acids. In germline, CDR1 is KGHSH, CDR2 LQKENI. The CDR3 loop reads CASSLTVGEADTQYF. CDR3 bases: TGTGCCAGCTCATTGACGGTCGGGGAAGCAGATACGCAGTATTTT.

The rearrangement joins TRBV9 to TRBJ1-1; D unresolved. Germline CDR1 and CDR2: SGDLS and YYNGEE. The V end lost 0 bases, the J end lost 5 bases, and 8 bases lay between the germline ends. The CDR3 runs 13 residues. The CDR3 DNA sequence: TGTGCCAGCAGCGTAGTTCGCGAGACTGAAGCTTTCTTT. Translating it yields CASSVVRETEAFF.

The chain is built from TRBV24-1 and TRBJ2-2, with D maybe TRBD1 (6 bases). Germline V gene sequence: CDR1 KGHDR, CDR2 SFDVKD. Trimming took off 6 bases at V and 4 bases at J, with 11 bases between the two ends. The length of the CDR3 is 14 residues. The CDR3, as DNA: TGTGCCACCAGTCCAACAGGGCCCACCGGGGAGCTGTTTTTT. Translated: CATSPTGPTGELFF.

The chain carries TRBV18 and TRBJ2-5, with 11 bases matching TRBD2. CDR1 is KGHSH, CDR2 LQKENI, per germline. With V trimmed by 4 bases and J by 3 bases, 7 bases remained unmatched. The CDR3 extends over 16 amino acids. As DNA, the CDR3 is TGTGCCAGCTCACTTACTCCGGGACTAGCGGAAGAGACCCAGTACTTC. As protein: CASSLTPGLAEETQYF. Full variable domain (missing parts from reference TRBV18 and TRBJ2-5): NAGVMQNPRHLVRRRGQEARLRCSPMKGHSHVYWYRQLPEEGLKFMVYLQKENIIDESGMPKERFSAEFPKEGPSILRIQQVVRGDSAAYFCASSLTPGLAEETQYFGPGTRLLVL.

The CDR3 nucleotides are TGTGCCAGCAGTTTTGGACTAGCGGGTTCCTACAATGAGCAGTTCTTC. This translates into CASSFGLAGSYNEQFF. The J gene is TRBJ2-1, the V gene TRBV28; 11 bases match TRBD2. The CDR3 covers 16 residues. V was pared by 3 bases and J by 1 base, with 2 bases of the junction left unmatched. CDR1 MDHEN and CDR2 SYDVKM come from the germline V gene.

This clone was recorded only once. The chain is built from TRBV6-5 and TRBJ2-7; tentative D call: TRBD1 (6 bases). Germline CDR1 is MNHEY and CDR2 is SVGAGI. Trimming cost V 2 bases and J 2 bases, with 13 bases left between them. The CDR3 sequence is 15 residues long. The CDR3 reads CASSYDGTSTYEQYF. The CDR3 DNA sequence: TGTGCCAGCAGTTACGATGGGACATCGACCTACGAGCAGTACTTC.

V and J are TRBV28 and TRBJ2-5; 11 positions agree with TRBD2. Germline V gene data show CDR1 as MDHEN and CDR2 as SYDVKM. This CDR3 has 14 amino acids. J gave up 5 bases and V 6 bases, and 5 bases lay outside the gene matches. In nucleotides, the CDR3 is TGTGCCAGCAGCCCTACTAGCGGGAGTGAGACCCAGTACTTC. Protein sequence: CASSPTSGSETQYF.